These T cell receptor beta chains were read from a single sample in a study of blood T cell repertoires in COVID-19. The table came from immunoSEQ multiplex PCR; TCRdb's copy has only in-frame clones and leaves some out. This sample has roughly 320,000 clones, with about nine tenths found just once. The sequencing sample was made of PBMCs or T cells enriched from blood (not recorded which). The receptors shown here come from a man aged 25 to 40 who had recovered from COVID-19. Both conserved end residues are part of each CDR3. D genes are given only for firm matches. Part of the rows lack a size; the others show once, few, many or a class for expanded clones.

>TRBJ1-1|TRBV10-3|.|.
CAISDPVRSTEAFF
TGTGCCATCAGTGACCCGGTAAGATCCACTGAAGCTTTCTTT
>TRBJ2-7|TRBV18|TRBD2|.
CASSPLLAGGIREQYF
TGTGCCAGCTCACCCCTACTAGCGGGGGGGATTCGCGAGCAGTACTTC
>TRBJ1-2|TRBV24-1|TRBD1|.
CATSDRTPRQGGYGYTF
TGTGCCACCAGTGACCGAACCCCTCGACAGGGCGGCTATGGCTACACCTTC
>TRBJ2-2|TRBV27|TRBD1|.
CASSLSGNQGAGELFF
TGTGCCAGCAGTTTATCGGGGAACCAGGGGGCCGGGGAGCTGTTTTTT
>TRBJ2-3|TRBV24-1|TRBD1|.
CAVRQGVGGTDTQYF
TGTGCCGTACGACAGGGGGTGGGAGGCACAGATACGCAGTATTTT
>TRBJ1-2|TRBV5-1|.|once
CASRVGDGYGYTF
TGCGCCAGCAGGGTAGGGGATGGATATGGCTACACCTTC
>TRBJ2-1|TRBV29-1|.|.
CSVVSSGQEQFF
TGCAGCGTCGTCTCATCAGGACAAGAGCAGTTCTTC
>TRBJ1-2|TRBV13|TRBD1|.
CASSPGPGTGDRGYTF
TGTGCCAGCAGCCCCGGCCCCGGGACAGGCGACCGAGGCTACACCTTC
>TRBJ1-2|TRBV11-2|.|once
CASSLGSSGGGYTF
TGTGCCAGCAGCTTAGGGTCGTCGGGGGGTGGCTACACCTTC
>TRBJ2-7|TRBV6-5|.|.
CASSQGGIGEQYF
TGTGCCAGCAGCCAAGGAGGGATCGGCGAGCAGTACTTC
>TRBJ2-1|TRBV6-5|TRBD1|.
CASRPPGQGLNEQFF
TGTGCCAGCAGACCCCCGGGACAGGGATTAAATGAGCAGTTCTTC
>TRBJ1-5|TRBV6-2/TRBV6-3|TRBD1|.
CASSSIEGAQSKPQHF
TGTGCCAGCAGTTCGATCGAGGGGGCGCAGAGTAAGCCCCAGCATTTT
>TRBJ2-2|TRBV5-1|TRBD2|once
CASSRTSGRTGELFF
TGCGCCAGCAGCCGGACTAGCGGGAGAACCGGGGAGCTGTTTTTT
>TRBJ2-2|TRBV27|TRBD2|.
CASRAGTSEGYGELFF
TGTGCCAGCAGAGCCGGGACTAGCGAAGGATACGGGGAGCTGTTTTTT
>TRBJ2-7|TRBV5-4|TRBD2|.
CASSFGLAGGGPYEQYF
TGTGCCAGCAGCTTCGGGTTAGCGGGAGGGGGACCCTACGAGCAGTACTTC
>TRBJ1-4|TRBV6-5|.|.
CASTPFGGFKEKLFF
TGTGCCAGCACCCCTTTCGGGGGGTTTAAAGAAAAACTGTTTTTT
>TRBJ1-1|TRBV19|.|.
CASREVNTEAFF
TGTGCCAGTAGAGAGGTGAACACTGAAGCTTTCTTT
>TRBJ2-5|TRBV6-5|TRBD2|.
CASSYSGTSGQETQYF
TGTGCCAGCAGTTACTCAGGGACTAGCGGCCAAGAGACCCAGTACTTC
>TRBJ2-5|TRBV5-4|TRBD2|.
CASSFLAGGKETQYF
TGTGCCAGCAGCTTTCTAGCGGGGGGTAAAGAGACCCAGTACTTC
>TRBJ2-1|TRBV4-2|.|few
CASSQEASGAYNEQFF
TGTGCCAGCAGCCAAGAGGCCAGCGGAGCTTACAATGAGCAGTTCTTC
>TRBJ2-7|TRBV30|.|.
CAWVAPEGYDSKQYF
TGTGCCTGGGTAGCTCCGGAGGGGTACGATTCGAAGCAGTACTTC
>TRBJ2-7|TRBV4-1|.|.
CASSQVPGSSFKEQYF
TGCGCCAGCAGCCAAGTTCCAGGCTCGAGCTTCAAAGAGCAGTACTTC
>TRBJ2-1|TRBV11-3|.|.
CASSKSPAGNEQFF
TGTGCCAGCAGCAAAAGTCCGGCAGGCAATGAGCAGTTCTTC
>TRBJ1-2|TRBV3-1/TRBV3-2|.|.
CASSQGTVNYGYTF
TGTGCCAGCAGCCAAGGGACAGTTAACTATGGCTACACCTTC
>TRBJ2-3|TRBV18|.|.
CASSPRQITDTQYF
TGTGCCAGCTCACCACGGCAGATCACAGATACGCAGTATTTT
>TRBJ2-3|TRBV6-5|.|.
CASSPAGSDTQYF
TGTGCCAGCAGCCCGGCGGGCTCAGATACGCAGTATTTT
>TRBJ1-1|TRBV27|.|.
CASSLRGGNTEAFF
TGTGCCAGCAGTTTAAGGGGGGGGAACACTGAAGCTTTCTTT
>TRBJ1-5|TRBV5-6|TRBD1|.
CASSRQGLGNQPQHF
TGTGCCAGCAGCAGACAGGGGTTGGGCAATCAGCCCCAGCATTTT
>TRBJ1-1|TRBV6-1|.|.
CASSERRHPNTEAFF
TGTGCCAGCAGTGAACGACGACATCCCAACACTGAAGCTTTCTTT
>TRBJ1-1|TRBV11-2|.|.
CASSWTDFQMNTEAFF
TGTGCCAGCAGCTGGACGGACTTTCAAATGAACACTGAAGCTTTCTTT
>TRBJ1-1|TRBV7-2|.|.
CASSGGTGNTEAFF
TGTGCCAGCAGCGGTGGGACTGGGAACACTGAAGCTTTCTTT
>TRBJ1-2|TRBV12-3/TRBV12-4|TRBD1|.
CASSPTGGYGYTF
TGTGCCAGCAGTCCGACAGGGGGCTATGGCTACACCTTC
>TRBJ1-5|TRBV2|TRBD1|once
CASSAQGAGNQPQHF
TGTGCCAGCAGCGCCCAGGGGGCGGGCAATCAGCCCCAGCATTTT
>TRBJ2-7|TRBV6-5|.|.
CASSRSGTGAYEQYF
TGTGCCAGCAGCCGATCCGGGACTGGAGCCTACGAGCAGTACTTC
>TRBJ1-4|TRBV30|.|.
CAWKPGHPNEKLFF
TGTGCCTGGAAGCCGGGACATCCTAATGAAAAACTGTTTTTT
>TRBJ2-2|TRBV4-1|TRBD1|.
CASSYRDRNTGELFF
TGCGCCAGCAGCTACCGGGACAGGAACACCGGGGAGCTGTTTTTT
>TRBJ2-7|TRBV12-2|.|.
CASRPGDGEQYF
TGTGCAAGTCGCCCGGGGGACGGCGAGCAGTACTTC
>TRBJ2-3|TRBV3-1/TRBV3-2|.|.
CASSAQGRIFTDTQYF
TGTGCCAGCAGTGCACAGGGAAGGATTTTCACAGATACGCAGTATTTT
>TRBJ2-1|TRBV28|TRBD2|.
CASSLAGGPHNEQFF
TGTGCCAGCAGTTTAGCGGGGGGGCCCCACAATGAGCAGTTCTTC
>TRBJ2-2|TRBV19|TRBD1|once
CASSIAGTGLNTGELFF
TGTGCCAGTAGTATAGCGGGGACAGGGCTAAACACCGGGGAGCTGTTTTTT
>TRBJ2-5|TRBV7-2|TRBD1|.
CASSLDMGTVVQETQYF
TGTGCCAGCAGCTTAGATATGGGGACAGTGGTCCAAGAGACCCAGTACTTC
>TRBJ2-7|TRBV6-6|TRBD2|.
CASNKRGSSYEQYF
TGTGCCAGCAATAAGCGGGGGAGCTCCTACGAGCAGTACTTC
>TRBJ1-2|TRBV25-1|.|.
CAVKGANYGYTF
TGTGCCGTCAAGGGGGCTAACTATGGCTACACCTTC
>TRBJ2-7|TRBV5-6|TRBD1|.
CASSLLQGLEQYF
TGTGCCAGCAGCTTACTACAGGGGTTAGAGCAGTACTTC
>TRBJ2-1|TRBV19|TRBD1|few
CASSPGQGVYNEQFF
TGTGCCAGTAGCCCCGGACAGGGAGTCTACAATGAGCAGTTCTTC
>TRBJ2-3|TRBV27|TRBD2|.
CASSFPEREDSDTQYF
TGTGCCAGCAGTTTCCCCGAGCGGGAGGACTCAGATACGCAGTATTTT
>TRBJ1-5|TRBV10-1|.|.
CASSDLEDRLAAQPQHF
TGCGCCAGCAGTGACCTCGAGGACAGATTAGCCGCTCAGCCCCAGCATTTT
>TRBJ2-5|TRBV12-3/TRBV12-4|.|.
CASREQGRETQYF
TGTGCCAGCAGGGAACAGGGAAGGGAGACCCAGTACTTC
>TRBJ2-7|TRBV14|TRBD2|.
CASSQASGTSWYEQYF
TGTGCCAGCAGCCAAGCCTCCGGGACTAGTTGGTACGAGCAGTACTTC
>TRBJ1-5|TRBV6-5|.|.
CASSYRRGGNQPQHF
TGTGCCAGCAGTTACAGGCGCGGGGGAAATCAGCCCCAGCATTTT
>TRBJ1-5|TRBV6-5|TRBD1|.
CASRDRDHQPQHF
TGTGCCAGCAGGGACAGGGATCACCAGCCCCAGCATTTT
>TRBJ2-7|TRBV5-5|.|once
CASSYRTGHDEQYF
TGTGCCAGCAGCTATCGTACAGGGCATGACGAGCAGTACTTC